The 3 T cell receptor beta chains below come from one sample, sequenced in a study of identical twins. Via MiXCR, TCRdb re-called the 5' RACE reads, giving one row per CDR3 protein. This sample has roughly 230,000 distinct CDR3 sequences, with approximately 8.6% found just once. These same data were also listed under a study on yellow fever vaccine responses in identical twins.

The sample comprised CD8+ T cells sorted from blood. The receptors come from a woman aged 18-29 years in good health.

This sequence joins TRBV29-1 and TRBJ2-1, with 13 positions matching TRBD2. The CDR3 runs 14 residues. V trimming: 7 bases; J trimming: 3 bases; junction bases outside the gene matches: 3. The germline V gene encodes CDR1 SQVTM and CDR2 ANQGSEA. CDR3 sequence: CSARLAGGYNEQFF. The CDR3 nucleotides are TGCAGCGCCAGACTAGCGGGGGGCTACAATGAGCAGTTCTTC.

This clonotype was counted a few times. The chain carries TRBV11-2 and TRBJ2-3, with TRBD2 identical over 15 bases. V dropped 5 bases and J dropped 2; count of bases not matched to a gene: 14. CDR3 length: 20 amino acids. From germline, CDR1 is SGHAT and CDR2 FQNNGV. The CDR3 here is CASSQAFGTSGRQDTDTQYF. The CDR3 nucleotides are TGTGCCAGCAGCCAAGCCTTCGGGACTAGCGGGAGGCAAGACACAGATACGCAGTATTTT.

This clonotype was detected only a few times. V gene TRBV9 combines with J gene TRBJ2-7; either TRBD1 or TRBD2 may supply D (6 bases each). The V end lost 3 bases, the J end lost 0 bases, and 13 bases lay between the germline ends. The CDR3 is 15 residues long. The germline V gene encodes CDR1 SGDLS and CDR2 YYNGEE. The CDR3 region has the DNA TGTGCCAGCAGCGCAGGAGGGGGACCCTCCTACGAGCAGTACTTC. It yields the protein CASSAGGGPSYEQYF.